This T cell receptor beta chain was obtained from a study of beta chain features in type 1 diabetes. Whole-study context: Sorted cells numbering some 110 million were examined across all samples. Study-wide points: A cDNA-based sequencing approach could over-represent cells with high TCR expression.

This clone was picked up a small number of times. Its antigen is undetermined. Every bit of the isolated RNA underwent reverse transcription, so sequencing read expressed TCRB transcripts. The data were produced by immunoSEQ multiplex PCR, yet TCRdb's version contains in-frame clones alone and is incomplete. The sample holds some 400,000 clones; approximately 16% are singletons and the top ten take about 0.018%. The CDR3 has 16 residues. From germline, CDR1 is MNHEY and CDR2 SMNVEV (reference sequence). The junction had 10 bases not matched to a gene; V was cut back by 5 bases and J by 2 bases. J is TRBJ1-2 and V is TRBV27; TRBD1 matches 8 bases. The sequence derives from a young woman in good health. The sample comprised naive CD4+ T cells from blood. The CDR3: CASSPSPGQANYGYTF. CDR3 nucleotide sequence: TGTGCCAGCAGTCCATCTCCGGGACAGGCGAACTATGGCTACACCTTC.